This TCR beta chain came from a study of T cell repertoires in cytomegalovirus infection. TCRdb reprocessed the reads with MiXCR, giving one entry per CDR3 protein. The sample contains some 920,000 distinct CDR3 sequences, 31% of which appear only once. With respect to this clonotype: Antigen: not known.

The CDR3 runs 15 residues. Trimming cost V 1 base and J 4 bases, with 13 bases left between them. CDR1 is MGHRA, CDR2 YSYEKL, per germline. The V and J genes are TRBV4-1 and TRBJ1-1, with D perhaps matching TRBD1 (5 bases). Sequenced material: cultured CD8+ T cells from PBMCs, taken from culture after CMV antigen stimulation. This TCR came from a human donor in good health (CMV status not recorded). Some clones in this sample may be carry-over from other donors' samples. CDR3 sequence: CASSQGGIGLTEAFF. The CDR3 region has the DNA TGCGCCAGCAGCCAAGGGGGGATTGGTCTCACTGAAGCTTTCTTT.